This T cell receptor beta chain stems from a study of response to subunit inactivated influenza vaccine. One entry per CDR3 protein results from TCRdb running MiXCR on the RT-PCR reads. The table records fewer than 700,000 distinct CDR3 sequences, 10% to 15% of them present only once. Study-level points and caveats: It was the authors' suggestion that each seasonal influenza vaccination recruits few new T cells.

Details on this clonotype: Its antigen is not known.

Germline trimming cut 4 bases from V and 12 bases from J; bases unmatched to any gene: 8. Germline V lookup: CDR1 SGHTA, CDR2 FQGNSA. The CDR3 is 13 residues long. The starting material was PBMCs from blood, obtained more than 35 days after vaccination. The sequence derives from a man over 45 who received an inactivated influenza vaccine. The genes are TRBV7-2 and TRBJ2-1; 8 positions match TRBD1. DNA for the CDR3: TGTGCCAGCAGCTCAAGGACAGGGAAAGGGCAGTTCTTC. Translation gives CASSSRTGKGQFF.